This passage covers 18 T cell receptor beta chains from one sample sequenced in a study of T-cell memory formation after mild COVID-19. Using its own MiXCR run on the 5' RACE reads, TCRdb lists one record per CDR3 protein. Here the sample spans tens of thousands of distinct CDR3 sequences, 13% being singletons. Sequencing was carried out using PBMCs or a T cell subset sorted from them (not recorded which). The receptors here all came from a young man who had mild COVID-19 (a few samples of this study predate the infection). Cell type and time point are not known.

This clonotype was seen only a few times. This chain uses TRBV5-1 with TRBJ2-5; TRBD2 agrees at 7 bases. The germline V gene encodes CDR1 SGHRS and CDR2 YFSETQ. This CDR3 contains 15 residues. The junction had 9 bases not matched to a gene; V was cut back by 4 bases and J by 3 bases. CDR3 DNA sequence: TGCGCCAGCAGCCGAACTGACAGCGGGAAAGAGACCCAGTACTTC. Translation gives CASSRTDSGKETQYF. Based on the CDR3 plus reference TRBV5-1 and TRBJ2-5, the full variable domain is KAGVTQTPRYLIKTRGQQVTLSCSPISGHRSVSWYQQTPGQGLQFLFEYFSETQRNKGNFPGRFSGRQFSNSRSEMNVSTLELGDSALYLCASSRTDSGKETQYFGPGTRLLVL.

The table lists this clonotype with a few counts. CDR3 region: CASADFSLREQYF. Written as DNA, the CDR3 is TGTGCCAGCGCAGACTTCAGCCTGAGAGAGCAGTACTTC. The chain employs TRBV9 and TRBJ2-7; D unresolved. Trimming pared 7 bases from V and 7 bases from J, leaving 18 bases between. Germline CDR1 is SGDLS and CDR2 is YYNGEE. The CDR3 extends over 13 amino acids.

This rearrangement joins TRBV19 to TRBJ2-7; D unresolved. Germline lookup yields CDR1 LNHDA and CDR2 SQIVND (reference sequence). The V gene lost 2 bases and the J gene lost 0 bases, with 11 bases spanning the gap. The CDR3 loop spans 15 amino acids. The CDR3 spells CASSISAASSYEQYF. CDR3 in DNA: TGTGCCAGTAGTATATCCGCCGCGAGCTCCTACGAGCAGTACTTC.

This clonotype was seen a few times. The chain joins TRBV4-1 to TRBJ1-1; D might be TRBD1 (6 bases). Trimming removed 4 bases from V and 7 bases from J, with 19 bases in between. Germline loops: CDR1 MGHRA, CDR2 YSYEKL. CDR3 size: 15 residues. The CDR3 bases are TGCGCCAGCAGCCCCGGGGGCAGGGGTGGGATTGAAGCTTTCTTT. It translates to CASSPGGRGGIEAFF.

V usage is TRBV9 and J usage is TRBJ2-1, with D uncertain. Deletions cut 0 bases from V and 4 bases from J, with 8 bases between. CDR1 and CDR2 from the germline V gene are SGDLS and YYNGEE. CDR3 size: 14 residues. CDR3 protein: CASSVVSAYNEQFF. DNA for the CDR3: TGTGCCAGCAGCGTAGTATCGGCTTACAATGAGCAGTTCTTC. The full variable domain, rest sourced from reference TRBV9 and TRBJ2-1, is DSGVTQTPKHLITATGQRVTLRCSPRSGDLSVYWYQQSLDQGLQFLIQYYNGEERAKGNILERFSAQQFPDLHSELNLSSLELGDSALYFCASSVVSAYNEQFFGPGTRLTVL.

The gene calls are TRBV27 and TRBJ2-1; D gene uncertain. Trimming shortened V by 3 bases and J by 2 bases, and 5 bases separated the two germline ends. The CDR3 consists of 13 residues. Germline CDR1 is MNHEY and CDR2 is SMNVEV (reference sequence). CDR3 sequence reads: CASSLFTYNEQFF. CDR3 DNA sequence: TGTGCCAGCAGTTTGTTCACCTACAATGAGCAGTTCTTC.

The chain has TRBV28 and TRBJ2-7, with 8 positions matching TRBD1. J gave up 8 bases and V 5 bases, and 11 bases lay outside the gene matches. The CDR3 consists of 14 residues. Per the germline V gene, CDR1 is MDHEN and CDR2 is SYDVKM. The DNA for the CDR3 is TGTGCCAGCAGTAAACCCTCGGGACAGGAGCAGCAGTACGTC. It codes for CASSKPSGQEQQYV.

V is TRBV7-9 and J is TRBJ2-2; a possible D gene is TRBD1 (6 bases). Trimming pared 3 bases from V and 4 bases from J, leaving 15 bases between. The CDR3 length is 16 residues. Germline V gene sequence: CDR1 SEHNR, CDR2 FQNEAQ (reference sequence). Here the CDR3 reads CASSLVETGGTGELFF. DNA of the CDR3: TGTGCCAGCAGCTTGGTCGAGACAGGAGGCACCGGGGAGCTGTTTTTT.

This chain uses TRBV21-1 with TRBJ2-7; the table's D gene call, TRBD1, was not cross checked with the DNA. TRBV21-1 constitutes a pseudogene. This CDR3 comprises 14 residues. CDR3 region: CASRGQGGFSEQYV. The CDR3, as DNA: TGTGCCAGCAGGGGACAGGGGGGTTTTAGCGAGCAGTACGTC.

This clonotype was counted between two and nine times. The chain joins TRBV9 to TRBJ1-2, with D maybe TRBD1 (6 bases). This CDR3 has 13 residues. With 4 bases removed from V and 4 bases from J, the gap between germline ends came to 11 bases. CDR1 and CDR2 (germline): SGDLS, YYNGEE. For the CDR3, the DNA is TGTGCCAGCAGCCAGGACAGCGCCTATGGCTACACCTTC. Translation: CASSQDSAYGYTF.

The V gene is TRBV29-1, the J gene TRBJ1-2; the match to TRBD1 covers 11 bases. CDR1 and CDR2 from the germline V gene are SQVTM and ANQGSEA. V lost 6 bases and J lost 2; bases outside the gene matches: 11. The CDR3 runs to 16 residues. This chain's CDR3 is CSVVGQGASGNYGYTF. The DNA for the CDR3 is TGCAGCGTGGTAGGACAGGGGGCATCGGGAAACTATGGCTACACCTTC.

V usage is TRBV29-1 and J usage is TRBJ1-1; 9 bases are a match to TRBD1. Germline-derived CDR1 and CDR2 are SQVTM and ANQGSEA. CDR3 length: 12 amino acids. Trimming at V came to 6 bases and at J to 8 bases, leaving 7 bases not matched to a gene. CDR3: CSVLRTGVEAFF. The CDR3 bases are TGCAGCGTACTAAGGACAGGGGTCGAAGCTTTCTTT.

This clonotype was seen more than once but under ten times. The CDR3 loop reads CASSVSGGWQETQYF. The CDR3 DNA sequence: TGTGCCAGCAGTGTTAGCGGGGGATGGCAAGAGACCCAGTACTTC. V usage is TRBV25-1 and J usage is TRBJ2-5; 9 nucleotides match TRBD2. The V segment lost 4 bases and the J segment 2 bases; nucleotides outside the gene matches: 5. The CDR3 contains 15 residues. The germline V gene has CDR1 MGHDK and CDR2 SYGVNS.

In its sample, this clonotype was seen a few times. The chain has TRBV6-1 and TRBJ2-2, with 8 bases lining up with TRBD1. The CDR3 length is 12 residues. CDR1 is MNHNS, CDR2 SASEGT, per germline. The V segment lost 10 bases and the J segment 7 bases; nucleotides outside the gene matches: 5. CDR3 in DNA: TGTGCCATCGGGACAGGCGTCGGGGAGCTGTTTTTT. Translated, it gives CAIGTGVGELFF.

The chain recombines TRBV7-8 with TRBJ2-2, with D perhaps matching TRBD2 (5 bases). Germline V lookup: CDR1 SGHVS, CDR2 FQNEAQ. Between the trimmed V and J ends, which lost 7 bases and 3 bases, there was a span of 18 bases. The CDR3 runs to 16 residues. The CDR3 sequence: CASKDLSGRDTGELFF. The CDR3 DNA is TGTGCCAGCAAAGACTTATCGGGAAGGGACACCGGGGAGCTGTTTTTT.

The chain has TRBV7-9 and TRBJ2-1, with 10 positions matching TRBD2. CDR3 length: 16 amino acids. Germline V CDR1 and CDR2: SEHNR, FQNEAQ (reference sequence). The junction had 6 bases not matched to a gene; V was cut back by 0 bases and J by 7 bases. The CDR3 DNA reads as TGTGCCAGCAGCTTAGCGCGCAGCGGGGGGGCAAATGAGCAGTTCTTC. It codes for CASSLARSGGANEQFF. The complete variable domain, with remaining parts taken from reference TRBV7-9 and TRBJ2-1, reads DTGVSQNPRHKITKRGQNVTFRCDPISEHNRLYWYRQTLGQGPEFLTYFQNEAQLEKSRLLSDRFSAERPKGSFSTLEIQRTEQGDSAMYLCASSLARSGGANEQFFGPGTRLTVL.

DNA for the CDR3: TGTGCCAGCAGCCGCCGGACATACGAGCAGTACTTC. As protein: CASSRRTYEQYF. The chain has TRBV7-9 and TRBJ2-7; a possible D gene is TRBD1 (5 bases). V was pared by 5 bases and J by 4 bases, with 9 bases between. The CDR3 has 12 amino acids. In germline, CDR1 is SEHNR, CDR2 FQNEAQ (reference sequence).

This clonotype has more than one count but fewer than ten. The V and J genes are TRBV6-5 and TRBJ1-2; the D is unclear. This CDR3 comprises 12 residues. Between the trimmed V and J ends, which lost 0 bases and 8 bases, there was a span of 7 bases. Germline CDR1 MNHEY, CDR2 SVGAGI. The CDR3 protein is CASSYSSGGYTF. The DNA for the CDR3 is TGTGCCAGCAGTTACTCTTCCGGCGGCTACACCTTC.